The 9 T cell receptor beta chains below were found in one sample sequenced in a study of tumour-infiltrating T cells in Burkitt lymphoma. Sequencing used immunoSEQ multiplex PCR; TCRdb keeps in-frame clones, though not all of them. This table holds about 4,400 clones, approximately 16% found once. Sequencing was performed on tumor tissue. All receptors come from a human donor with diffuse large B-cell lymphoma. Some clones in this sample may be carry-over from other donors' samples.

This clone has more than one count but fewer than ten. The J gene is TRBJ2-7, the V gene TRBV11-2; unclear D gene. The CDR3 runs to 11 residues. CDR1 is SGHAT and CDR2 is FQNNGV in the germline V gene. V shed 5 bases and J shed 6 bases, with 8 bases lying between them. This CDR3 reads CASSPLREQYF. CDR3 in DNA: TGTGCCAGCAGCCCCCTGCGCGAGCAGTACTTC.

The rearrangement uses TRBV4-1 and TRBJ1-5; TRBD1 matches 7 bases. Losses at the gene ends were 0 bases for V and 2 bases for J; bases not matched to a gene: 4. The CDR3 is made up of 16 amino acids. CDR1 is MGHRA, CDR2 YSYEKL, per germline. CDR3 sequence reads: CASSQDGGQGNQPQHF. CDR3 bases: TGCGCCAGCAGCCAAGATGGAGGACAGGGCAATCAGCCCCAGCATTTT.

In its sample, this clone was seen a few times. V and J are TRBV28 and TRBJ2-3; TRBD2 matches 7 bases. The CDR3 extends over 13 amino acids. The germline gives CDR1 MDHEN, CDR2 SYDVKM. V shed 6 bases and J 2 bases; nucleotides not matched to a gene: 2. The CDR3 loop reads CASRAGHTDTQYF. The CDR3 DNA sequence: TGTGCCAGCAGAGCGGGGCACACAGATACGCAGTATTTT.

This clone was counted only a few times. This chain uses TRBV29-1 with TRBJ2-4; 8 bases line up with TRBD1. J gave up 3 bases and V 7 bases, and 11 bases lay outside the gene matches. Germline V gene data show CDR1 as SQVTM and CDR2 as ANQGSEA. This CDR3 is built from 15 residues. This CDR3 is CSARPGGAGKNIQYF. The CDR3 bases are TGCAGCGCCCGACCAGGGGGCGCGGGCAAAAACATTCAGTACTTC.

J is TRBJ1-5 and V is TRBV19; D call uncertain. This CDR3 comprises 14 residues. The V end lost 5 bases, the J end lost 2 bases, and 10 bases lay between the germline ends. Germline V lookup: CDR1 LNHDA, CDR2 SQIVND (reference sequence). The CDR3 region is CASSVQVGNQPQHF. Here the CDR3 DNA reads TGTGCCAGTAGTGTCCAGGTTGGCAATCAGCCCCAGCATTTT.

This chain joins TRBV7-6 and TRBJ2-5; tentative D call: TRBD1 (6 bases). Trimming cost V 1 base and J 5 bases, with 8 bases left between them. Germline V gene sequence: CDR1 SGHVS, CDR2 FNYEAQ. The CDR3 totals 13 residues. In DNA, the CDR3 is TGTGCCAGCAGCTTAGGACAGGTTGAGACCCAGTACTTC. It is translated as CASSLGQVETQYF.

This clone was seen a few times. The rearrangement joins TRBV9 to TRBJ1-3; D not resolved. Germline loops: CDR1 SGDLS, CDR2 YYNGEE. The CDR3 has 15 amino acids. V lost 4 bases to trimming and J lost 0 bases, with 11 bases between them. DNA for the CDR3: TGTGCCAGCAGCTTGGACGGGAGCTCTGGAAACACCATATATTTT. Its translation is CASSLDGSSGNTIYF.

DNA of the CDR3: TGTGCCAGCAGCGTCGGGACTAGCGGGAGGTCCCGGGAGCAGTACTTC. Its translation: CASSVGTSGRSREQYF. The rearrangement links TRBV11-2 to TRBJ2-7; 15 nucleotides agree with TRBD2. Germline assignment: CDR1 SGHAT and CDR2 FQNNGV. CDR3 size: 16 residues. Trimming cost V 5 bases and J 7 bases; bases outside gene matches: 9.

There are a few counts of this clone. The chain combines TRBV19 with TRBJ1-2; D ambiguous. This CDR3 is built from 15 residues. Germline V gene data show CDR1 as LNHDA and CDR2 as SQIVND (reference sequence). The V end lost 4 bases, the J end lost 4 bases, and 16 bases lay between the germline ends. This CDR3 reads CASSTPKERGYGYTF. CDR3 nucleotide sequence: TGTGCCAGTAGTACACCCAAAGAGCGGGGCTATGGCTACACCTTC.